This TCR beta chain was recovered during a study of blood T cells in healthy people across ages. Study conclusions and caveats: Whereas aged donors had fewer naive CD4+ cells, long-lived donors had more of them and higher diversity.

Combining a sample-barcoded 5' primer with a J-beta primer mix, a second PCR ran for roughly 7 to 12 cycles. TCRdb called the 5' RACE reads again in MiXCR, with one record for every CDR3 protein. The sample includes some 670,000 distinct CDR3 sequences, more than 45% seen only once; the top ten take about 13%. The V gene's germline CDR1 is SGDLS and CDR2 YYNGEE. The CDR3 is 17 amino acids. About this clonotype: The antigen is undetermined.

V is TRBV9 and J is TRBJ2-7; 11 bases align to TRBD2. The DNA end favors TRBJ2-5, so the J call may be wrong. The TCR was taken from a woman aged 80 or older in good health. The sequencing sample was made of blood. DNA for the CDR3: TGTGCCAGCAGCGTAGATCTAGCGGGGGGCCTTTTAGGGACCCAGTACTTC. Amino acid sequence: CASSVDLAGGLLGTQYF.